The clone carrying this T cell receptor (beta chain) was recorded at least ten times. For TCRbeta, the library was prepared with unique molecular identifiers. TCRdb fed the PCR reads into MiXCR, producing one record per CDR3 protein. Here the sample spans some 200,000 distinct CDR3 sequences, approximately 6.3% being singletons. This sample stems from a study of T-cell reconstitution after alpha-beta-depleted transplantation in children. With 1 base removed from V and 10 bases from J, the gap between germline ends came to 17 bases. Germline assignment: CDR1 MGHRA and CDR2 YSYEKL. There are 15 residues in the CDR3.

The chain links TRBV4-1 to TRBJ2-1, with TRBD1 as a possible D gene (5 bases). Source: PBMCs, taken before TCRalphabeta/CD19-depleted stem cell transplant. The clonotype originates from a boy between 2 and 10 years old with acute lymphoblastic leukemia, due to receive a stem cell transplant. In nucleotides, the CDR3 is TGCGCCAGCAGCCAAGGAATAGGCAGGGCGTCCGAGCAGTTCTTC. The encoded protein is CASSQGIGRASEQFF.